This record concerns one T cell receptor beta chain sequence. Its antigen is unidentified. CDR1 and CDR2 from the germline V gene are LNHNV and YYDKDF (reference sequence). The CDR3 length is 15 residues. V gave up 0 bases and J gave up 0 bases, with 7 bases separating them. The data stem from a study of human T cells and chemical hapten exposure. General study findings and limits: Expanded TCRs created a significantly greater count of big CDR3 similarity clusters than controls did.

The time point here: patch test 2, 6 weeks after DPC sensitization. Specified treatment: therapeutic diphenylcyclopropenone sensitization with weekly scalp DPC. TCRdb itself ran the RACE reads through MiXCR, one entry per CDR3 protein. The sample yields about 400,000 distinct CDR3 sequences, just under 6.5% seen once. The origin of this receptor is a woman under 30 with alopecia areata. Some clones in this sample may be carry-over from other donors' samples. This specimen consisted of whole blood, obtained in connection with sensitization to the hapten diphenylcyclopropenone (DPC). The chain combines TRBV15 with TRBJ2-3; no reliable D call. This chain's CDR3 is CATSRDRGSTDTQYF. CDR3 DNA sequence: TGTGCCACCAGCAGAGATCGAGGAAGCACAGATACGCAGTATTTT.